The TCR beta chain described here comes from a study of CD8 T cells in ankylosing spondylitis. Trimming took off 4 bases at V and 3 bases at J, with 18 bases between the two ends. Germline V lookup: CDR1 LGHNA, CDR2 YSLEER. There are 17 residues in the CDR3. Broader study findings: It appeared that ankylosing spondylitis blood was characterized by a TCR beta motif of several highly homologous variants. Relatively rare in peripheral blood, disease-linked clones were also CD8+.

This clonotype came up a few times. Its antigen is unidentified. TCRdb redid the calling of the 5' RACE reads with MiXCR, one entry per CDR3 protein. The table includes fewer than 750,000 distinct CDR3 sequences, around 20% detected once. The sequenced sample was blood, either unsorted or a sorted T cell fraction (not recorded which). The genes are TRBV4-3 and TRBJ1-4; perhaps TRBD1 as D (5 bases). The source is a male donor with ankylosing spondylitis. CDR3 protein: CASSPRAFGGSNEKLFF. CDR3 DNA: TGCGCCAGCAGCCCCCGGGCTTTCGGGGGATCTAATGAAAAACTGTTTTTT.